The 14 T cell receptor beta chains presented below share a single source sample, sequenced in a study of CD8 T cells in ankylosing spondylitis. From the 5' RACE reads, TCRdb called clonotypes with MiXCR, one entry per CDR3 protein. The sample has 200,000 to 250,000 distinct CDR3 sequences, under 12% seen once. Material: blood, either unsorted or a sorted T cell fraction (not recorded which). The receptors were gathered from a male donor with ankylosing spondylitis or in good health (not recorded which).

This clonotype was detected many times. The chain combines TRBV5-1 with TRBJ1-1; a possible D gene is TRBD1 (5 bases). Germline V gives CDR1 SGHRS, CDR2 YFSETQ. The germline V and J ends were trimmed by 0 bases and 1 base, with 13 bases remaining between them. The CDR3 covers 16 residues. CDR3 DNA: TGCGCCAGCAGCTTGGCCACCGGGACCGCGAACACTGAAGCTTTCTTT. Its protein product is CASSLATGTANTEAFF. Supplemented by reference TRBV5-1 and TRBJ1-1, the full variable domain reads KAGVTQTPRYLIKTRGQQVTLSCSPISGHRSVSWYQQTPGQGLQFLFEYFSETQRNKGNFPGRFSGRQFSNSRSEMNVSTLELGDSALYLCASSLATGTANTEAFFGQGTRLTVV.

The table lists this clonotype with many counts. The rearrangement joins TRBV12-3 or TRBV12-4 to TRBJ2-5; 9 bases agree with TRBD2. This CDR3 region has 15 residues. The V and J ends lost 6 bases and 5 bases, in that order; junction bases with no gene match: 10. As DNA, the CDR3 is TGTGCCAGCAGAAGAGAGCGGGGGGCCTCCGAGACCCAGTACTTC. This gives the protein CASRRERGASETQYF.

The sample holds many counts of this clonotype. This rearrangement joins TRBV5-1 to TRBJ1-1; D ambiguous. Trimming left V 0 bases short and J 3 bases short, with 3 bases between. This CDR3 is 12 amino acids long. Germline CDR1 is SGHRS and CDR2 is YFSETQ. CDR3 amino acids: CASSLGHTEAFF. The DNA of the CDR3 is TGCGCCAGCAGCTTGGGGCACACTGAAGCTTTCTTT. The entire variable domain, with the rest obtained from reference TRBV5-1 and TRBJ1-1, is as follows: KAGVTQTPRYLIKTRGQQVTLSCSPISGHRSVSWYQQTPGQGLQFLFEYFSETQRNKGNFPGRFSGRQFSNSRSEMNVSTLELGDSALYLCASSLGHTEAFFGQGTRLTVV.

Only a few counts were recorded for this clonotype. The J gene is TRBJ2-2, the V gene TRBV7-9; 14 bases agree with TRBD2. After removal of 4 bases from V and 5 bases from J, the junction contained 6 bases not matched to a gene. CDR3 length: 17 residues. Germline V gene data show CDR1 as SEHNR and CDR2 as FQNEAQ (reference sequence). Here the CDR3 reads CASSSGLAGGLTGELFF. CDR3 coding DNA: TGTGCCAGCAGCTCCGGACTAGCGGGGGGTTTGACCGGGGAGCTGTTTTTT. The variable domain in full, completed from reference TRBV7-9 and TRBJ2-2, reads DTGVSQNPRHKITKRGQNVTFRCDPISEHNRLYWYRQTLGQGPEFLTYFQNEAQLEKSRLLSDRFSAERPKGSFSTLEIQRTEQGDSAMYLCASSSGLAGGLTGELFFGEGSRLTVL.

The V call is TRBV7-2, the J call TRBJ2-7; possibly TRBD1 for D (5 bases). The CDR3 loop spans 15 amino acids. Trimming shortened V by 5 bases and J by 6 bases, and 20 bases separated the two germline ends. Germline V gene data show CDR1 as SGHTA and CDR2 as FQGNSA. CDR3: CASSKPRAGSTEQYF. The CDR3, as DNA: TGTGCCAGCAGCAAACCCAGGGCAGGTTCCACCGAGCAGTACTTC.

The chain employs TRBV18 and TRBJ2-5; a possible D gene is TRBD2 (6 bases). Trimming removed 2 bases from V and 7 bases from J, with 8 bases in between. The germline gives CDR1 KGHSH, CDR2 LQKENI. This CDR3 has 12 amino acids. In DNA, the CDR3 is TGTGCCAGCTCACCAGCGGAGGGGACCCAGTACTTC. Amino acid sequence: CASSPAEGTQYF.

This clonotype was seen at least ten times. CDR3 region: CASSQQRNTEAFF. As DNA, the CDR3 is TGTGCCAGCAGCCAACAGAGAAACACTGAAGCTTTCTTT. This chain connects TRBV3-1 to TRBJ1-1; no firm D call. Per germline, CDR1 LGHDT and CDR2 YNNKEL (reference sequence). The CDR3 runs to 13 residues. With 2 bases removed from V and 2 bases from J, the gap between germline ends came to 6 bases.

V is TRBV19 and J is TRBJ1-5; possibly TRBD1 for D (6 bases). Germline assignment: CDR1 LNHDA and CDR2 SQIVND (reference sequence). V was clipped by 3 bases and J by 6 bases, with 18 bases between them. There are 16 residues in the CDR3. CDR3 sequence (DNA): TGTGCCAGTAGTATGGAATATACAGGGCGAGGTCAGCCCCAGCATTTT. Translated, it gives CASSMEYTGRGQPQHF.

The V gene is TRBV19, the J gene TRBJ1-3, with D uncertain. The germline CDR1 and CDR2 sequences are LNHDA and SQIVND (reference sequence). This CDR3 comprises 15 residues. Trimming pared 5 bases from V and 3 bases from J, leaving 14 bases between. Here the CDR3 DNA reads TGTGCCAGTAGTCGAGAAAGGGCGCGTGGAAACACCATATATTTT. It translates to CASSRERARGNTIYF.

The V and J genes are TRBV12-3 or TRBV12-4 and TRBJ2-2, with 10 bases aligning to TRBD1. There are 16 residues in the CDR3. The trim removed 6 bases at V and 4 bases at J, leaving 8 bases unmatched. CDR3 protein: CASRSGTGAGTGELFF. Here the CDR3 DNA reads TGTGCCAGCAGGTCCGGGACAGGGGCCGGCACCGGGGAGCTGTTTTTT.

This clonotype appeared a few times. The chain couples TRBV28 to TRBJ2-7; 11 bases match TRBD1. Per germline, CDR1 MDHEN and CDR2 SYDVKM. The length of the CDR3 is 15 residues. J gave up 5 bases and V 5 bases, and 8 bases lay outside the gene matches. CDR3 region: CASSPGQGAIDEQYF. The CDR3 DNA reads TGTGCCAGCAGTCCAGGACAGGGGGCTATCGACGAGCAGTACTTC.

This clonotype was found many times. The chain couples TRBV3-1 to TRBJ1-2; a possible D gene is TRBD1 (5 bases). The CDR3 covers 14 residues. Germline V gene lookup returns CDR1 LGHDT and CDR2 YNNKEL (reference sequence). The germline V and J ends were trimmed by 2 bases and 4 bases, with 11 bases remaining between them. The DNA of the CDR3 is TGTGCCAGCAGCCAACGGACACGAGGCTATGGCTACACCTTC. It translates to CASSQRTRGYGYTF.

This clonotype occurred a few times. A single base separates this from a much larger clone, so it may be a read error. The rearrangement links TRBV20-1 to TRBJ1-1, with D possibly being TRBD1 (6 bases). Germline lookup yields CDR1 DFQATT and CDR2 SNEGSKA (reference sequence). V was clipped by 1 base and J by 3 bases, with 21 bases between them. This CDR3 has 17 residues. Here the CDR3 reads CSARAVRPWTADTEAFF. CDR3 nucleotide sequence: TGCAGTGCTAGAGCCGTCAGGCCCTGGACAGCTGACACTGAAGCTTTCTTT.

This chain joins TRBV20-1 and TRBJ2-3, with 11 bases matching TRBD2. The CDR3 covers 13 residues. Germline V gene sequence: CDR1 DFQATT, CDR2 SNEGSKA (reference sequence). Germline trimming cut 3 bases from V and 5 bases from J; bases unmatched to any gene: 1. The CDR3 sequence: CSASLAGGDTQYF. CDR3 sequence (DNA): TGCAGTGCTAGCCTAGCGGGGGGAGATACGCAGTATTTT.